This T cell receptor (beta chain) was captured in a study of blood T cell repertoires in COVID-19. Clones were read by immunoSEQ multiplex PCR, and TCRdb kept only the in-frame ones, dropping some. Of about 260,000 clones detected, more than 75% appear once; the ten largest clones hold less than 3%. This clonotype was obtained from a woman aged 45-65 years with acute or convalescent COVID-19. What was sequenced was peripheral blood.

The CDR3 sequence is CAISEEGGTTEAFF. Written as DNA, the CDR3 is TGTGCCATCAGTGAGGAGGGCGGGACGACTGAAGCTTTCTTT. The J gene is TRBJ1-1, the V gene TRBV10-3; tentative D call: TRBD1 (5 bases). CDR1 and CDR2 from the germline V gene are ENHRY and SYGVKD. Trimming left V 2 bases short and J 5 bases short, with 12 bases between. The CDR3 consists of 14 residues.